The T cell receptor (beta chain) under discussion was sequenced for a study of early T cells in non-severe SARS-CoV-2 infection (dated by TCRdb to the early 2020s). General notes on the study: Bulk RNA from unsorted whole blood was used for TCR sequencing, so alpha and beta chains could not be paired.

Set within a cohort of healthcare workers in London, UK, this nested case-control study involved weekly PCR testing of nasopharyngeal swabs along with blood sampling. Healthcare workers were recruited between 23 and 31 March 2020, during the week of the UK lockdown, and were followed weekly for up to 16 weeks. This clonotype occurred many times. The antigen it recognizes is unknown. One base away there is no much larger clone; base qualities are not given. The investigation overall reported the following: Matching against VDJdb was skewed toward anti-spike CD8 responses, likely underestimated virus-specific expansions, and missed private and CD4 specificities.

Library method: 5' RACE. The instrument given in TCRdb is NextSeq 500. Unique molecular identifiers were attached to individual cDNA molecules in the TCR library protocol so that sequencing error and PCR bias could be corrected. Both TCR alpha and beta chains were sequenced, and tight co-correlation was observed between alpha and beta sequence abundances in each sample. From the authors' description of their analysis: Decombinator V4 was used to perform V gene, J gene and CDR3 annotation of TCR sequences. TCRs were defined as expanded if a significant change between any two time points was detected under a Poisson model with p below 0.0001. TCR abundances were normalised to the total number of TCRs sequenced in each sample and reported as counts per million. TRAV1-2 paired with TRAJ12, TRAJ20 or TRAJ33 defined MAIT TCRs, while TRAV10 paired with TRAJ18 defined iNKT TCRs. VDJdb, accessed 1 November 2021, was searched for CMV, EBV and SARS-CoV-2 annotated TCRs, excluding TCRs annotated for multiple antigens. The public reads were reanalyzed by TCRdb: fastp trimming at Q25, MiXCR alignment, in-frame beta chains only. Entries that share a CDR3 protein sequence are merged under the most common genes and DNA. For this entry, the V and J calls and clone size follow TCRdb and not the study's own pipeline. Within this sample are roughly 76,000 distinct CDR3 sequences, with 12% of them counted one time only. The ten largest make up around 4.3% of the sample.

The CDR3, cysteine through phenylalanine, is 12 amino acids long. Only the CDR3 DNA is retained, 36 bases long and in frame from the first base. V was cut back by 5 bases and J by 7 bases, leaving a gap of 12 bases between them. The germline V gene (reference sequence) gives CDR1 as LNHDA and CDR2 as SQIVND. The receptor chain draws on TRBV19 and TRBJ2-7, with an unclear D gene assignment. Sequenced sample: whole blood. The sequence derives from an adult who was a healthcare worker with PCR-confirmed SARS-CoV-2 infection or an uninfected control (not recorded which). CDR3 loop: CASSGIPREQYF. The nucleotides are TGTGCCAGTAGTGGTATCCCCCGTGAGCAGTACTTC.